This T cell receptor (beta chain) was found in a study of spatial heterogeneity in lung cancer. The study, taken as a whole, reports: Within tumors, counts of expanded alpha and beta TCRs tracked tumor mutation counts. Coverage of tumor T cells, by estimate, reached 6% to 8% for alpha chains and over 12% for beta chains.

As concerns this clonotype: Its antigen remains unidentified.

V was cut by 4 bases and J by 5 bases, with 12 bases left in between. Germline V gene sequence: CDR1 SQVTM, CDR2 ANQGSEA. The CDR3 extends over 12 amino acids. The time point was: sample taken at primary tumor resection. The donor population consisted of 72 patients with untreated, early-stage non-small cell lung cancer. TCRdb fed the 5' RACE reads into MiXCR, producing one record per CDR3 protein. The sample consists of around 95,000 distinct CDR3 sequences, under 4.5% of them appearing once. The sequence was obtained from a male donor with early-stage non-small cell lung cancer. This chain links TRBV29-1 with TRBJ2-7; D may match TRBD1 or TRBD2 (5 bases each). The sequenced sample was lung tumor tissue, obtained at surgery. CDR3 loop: CSVGRGVDEQYF. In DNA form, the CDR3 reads TGCAGCGTTGGAAGGGGAGTGGACGAGCAGTACTTC.